The clone carrying this TCR beta chain was observed a handful of times. CDR3 length: 16 residues. Germline V gene sequence: CDR1 LGHNA, CDR2 YNFKEQ. The J segment lost 6 bases and the V segment lost 4 bases, leaving 13 bases of the junction unmatched. These data are taken from a study of T cells in Graves' hyperthyroidism and ophthalmopathy. RNA transcripts served as the template for amplifying TCR beta CDR3 regions. The HTBI primer set was used in a first-round RT-PCR of the TCR CDR3. A single record per CDR3 protein comes from TCRdb applying MiXCR to the multiplex PCR reads. The sample has some 250,000 distinct CDR3 sequences, approximately 15% seen once.

This clonotype was sampled from a middle-aged woman with Graves' hyperthyroidism that later progressed to Graves' ophthalmopathy. Material: blood. The chain recombines TRBV4-2 with TRBJ1-1; 8 positions agree with TRBD1. This chain's CDR3 is CASSPQNTGGRPEAFF. CDR3 in DNA: TGTGCCAGCAGCCCACAAAATACAGGGGGACGTCCTGAAGCTTTCTTT.